This TCR beta chain derives from a study of cytomegalovirus exposure and HLA in healthy donors. PCR primers comprised 60 Vbeta and 13 Jbeta primers. Sequencing was performed with immunoSEQ multiplex PCR; in TCRdb, only in-frame clones are kept and a portion is missing. The sample has about 150,000 clones; around 84% are singletons. This clonotype was obtained from a woman aged 40 to 50 in good health and CMV-seronegative. The sample consisted of PBMCs.

DNA of the CDR3: TGTGCCAGCAGTGAAGCAAGAGGGACATCGGGTGGAAACACCATATATTTT. This encodes CASSEARGTSGGNTIYF. This sequence joins TRBV2 and TRBJ1-3; D might be TRBD1 (6 bases). Germline assignment: CDR1 SNHLY and CDR2 FYNNEI. V was cut by 0 bases and J by 3 bases, with 15 bases left in between. The CDR3 is made up of 17 amino acids.